These T cell receptor beta chains were read from a single sample in a study of neoadjuvant anti-PD-1 for oral cavity cancer. Assay used: immunoSEQ multiplex PCR; TCRdb lists only in-frame clones, some missing. The sample has around 70,000 clones; about 85% are singletons. The material sequenced was PBMCs, taken after nivolumab (anti-PD-1) treatment. These receptors all come from a person aged 35-79 years with oral cavity squamous cell carcinoma. Both conserved end residues are part of each CDR3. A D gene is named only where the DNA matches it firmly. Clone size is stated in some rows and not others, as once, few, many or a class when expanded.

cdr3_length	v_call	j_call	clone_size	d_call	cdr3_aa	cdr3_nt
16	TRBV7-7	TRBJ1-5	-	TRBD1	CASRSQGAPSNQPQHF	TGTGCTAGCAGATCACAGGGGGCTCCTAGCAATCAGCCCCAGCATTTT
13	TRBV7-3	TRBJ2-1	-	TRBD2	CASSLGTSSEQFF	TGTGCCAGCAGCTTAGGGACTAGTAGTGAGCAGTTCTTC
12	TRBV19	TRBJ2-5	-	-	CASSMTKETQYF	TGTGCCAGTAGTATGACTAAAGAGACCCAGTACTTC
13	TRBV12-5	TRBJ1-1	-	-	CASGLAMNTEAFF	TGTGCTAGTGGTTTGGCAATGAACACTGAAGCTTTCTTT
14	TRBV15	TRBJ2-1	-	-	CATSREIIGSEQFF	TGTGCCACCAGCAGAGAAATAATAGGGTCCGAGCAGTTCTTC
16	TRBV29-1	TRBJ2-5	-	TRBD2	CSVLGPAGTSQETQYF	TGCAGCGTTTTAGGCCCAGCGGGAACGTCACAAGAGACCCAGTACTTC
16	TRBV27	TRBJ1-5	-	-	CASSLFAGNSNQPQHF	TGTGCCAGCAGTTTATTCGCGGGGAATAGCAATCAGCCCCAGCATTTT
15	TRBV30	TRBJ2-1	-	TRBD2	CAWSVGLAGQHEQFF	TGTGCCTGGAGTGTGGGACTAGCGGGCCAGCATGAGCAGTTCTTC
16	TRBV5-1	TRBJ2-3	-	-	CASSSSVSLRTDTQYF	TGCGCCAGCAGCTCCTCGGTTAGCCTAAGGACAGATACGCAGTATTTT
14	TRBV13	TRBJ2-3	few	TRBD2	CASSLGLGAWTQYF	TGTGCCAGCAGCTTGGGACTAGGGGCGTGGACGCAGTATTTT
14	TRBV27	TRBJ1-5	-	-	CASSLGSSIQPQHF	TGTGCCAGCAGTTTAGGCAGTTCAATTCAGCCCCAGCATTTT
11	TRBV20-1	TRBJ1-1	-	-	CSARLNTEAFF	TGCAGTGCTAGATTGAACACTGAAGCTTTCTTT
17	TRBV2	TRBJ1-1	-	-	CASSEISAGSRNTEAFF	TGTGCCAGCAGTGAAATATCCGCCGGATCGAGGAACACTGAAGCTTTCTTT
14	TRBV5-5	TRBJ2-7	few	-	CASSLAIESYEQYF	TGTGCCAGCAGCTTGGCCATAGAATCCTACGAGCAGTACTTC
15	TRBV7-3	TRBJ1-3	-	-	CASSFGHSSGNTIYF	TGTGCCAGCAGCTTTGGCCACAGCTCTGGAAACACCATATATTTT
16	TRBV19	TRBJ1-4	-	-	CASSISLQTTNEKLFF	TGTGCCAGTAGTATCTCCCTACAGACAACTAATGAAAAACTGTTTTTT
16	TRBV15	TRBJ2-1	few	-	CATSREPGSLDNEQFF	TGTGCCACCAGCAGAGAGCCAGGTTCGCTAGACAATGAGCAGTTCTTC
14	TRBV13	TRBJ2-1	few	-	CASSSYSGPREQFF	TGTGCCAGCAGCTCATATTCGGGCCCCAGAGAGCAGTTCTTC
12	TRBV11-2	TRBJ2-7	once	-	CASSSQRYEQYF	TGTGCCAGCAGCTCCCAGCGCTACGAGCAGTACTTC
15	TRBV27	TRBJ2-7	few	TRBD2	CASSLSGLAGGEQYF	TGTGCCAGCAGTTTATCTGGACTAGCGGGAGGAGAGCAGTACTTC
16	TRBV6-5	TRBJ1-5	-	TRBD1	CASSSGQANSNQPQHF	TGTGCCAGCAGTTCAGGACAGGCTAATAGCAATCAGCCCCAGCATTTT
17	TRBV7-3	TRBJ2-1	-	TRBD2	CASSSGLAGSSYNEQFF	TGTGCCAGCAGCTCGGGACTAGCGGGGAGCTCCTACAATGAGCAGTTCTTC
16	TRBV10-2	TRBJ1-3	-	-	CASSARTGFSGNTIYF	TGCGCCAGCAGTGCAAGGACGGGATTCTCTGGAAACACCATATATTTT
12	TRBV28	TRBJ1-1	-	-	CASSPRVTEAFF	TGTGCCAGCAGTCCCCGGGTCACTGAAGCTTTCTTT
17	TRBV10-2	TRBJ2-7	-	TRBD1	CASSDFTGAGKKHEQYF	TGCGCCAGCAGTGATTTTACAGGGGCGGGCAAGAAACACGAGCAGTACTTC
14	TRBV19	TRBJ1-5	-	-	CASALTGKEQPQHF	TGTGCCAGTGCCCTTACAGGGAAGGAGCAGCCCCAGCATTTT
15	TRBV19	TRBJ2-7	-	-	CASSIDTGKSYEQYF	TGTGCCAGTAGTATAGACACCGGGAAGTCCTACGAGCAGTACTTC
14	TRBV29-1	TRBJ1-1	-	-	CSVEVNRGNTEAFF	TGCAGCGTTGAGGTTAACCGGGGGAACACTGAAGCTTTCTTT
14	TRBV7-9	TRBJ2-7	few	-	CASTIRAGVDEQYF	TGTGCCAGCACCATTAGGGCAGGGGTAGACGAGCAGTACTTC
12	TRBV29-1	TRBJ2-5	-	TRBD1	CSVGQGQETQYF	TGCAGCGTAGGACAGGGTCAAGAGACCCAGTACTTC
14	TRBV28	TRBJ1-2	-	TRBD1	CASSSTGASYGYTF	TGTGCCAGCAGCTCGACAGGGGCTTCCTATGGCTACACCTTC
16	TRBV6-5	TRBJ2-7	-	TRBD1	CASSSYNPGQAYEQYF	TGTGCCAGCAGTTCGTATAATCCGGGACAGGCCTACGAGCAGTACTTC
18	TRBV7-6	TRBJ2-5	-	TRBD2	CASSPGGGSSPLQETQYF	TGTGCCAGCAGCCCCGGGGGGGGATCCTCCCCCCTTCAAGAGACCCAGTACTTC